These 20 T cell receptor beta chains came from one sample sequenced in a study of cytomegalovirus exposure and HLA in healthy donors. Researchers ran the PCR with 60 Vbeta and 13 Jbeta primers. Measured with immunoSEQ multiplex PCR; TCRdb has only the in-frame clones, and not every one. The sample shows about 130,000 clones, approximately 80% of them seen only once. The sample taken for sequencing was PBMCs. The receptors were gathered from a middle-aged woman in good health and CMV-seronegative.

The chain uses TRBV9 and TRBJ2-5; the match to TRBD1 covers 9 bases. V was pared by 4 bases and J by 0 bases, with 4 bases of the junction left unmatched. Germline V gene data show CDR1 as SGDLS and CDR2 as YYNGEE. CDR3 length: 15 amino acids. For the CDR3, the DNA is TGTGCCAGCAGCATTCGACAGGGGGACCAAGAGACCCAGTACTTC. This translates into CASSIRQGDQETQYF.

The chain employs TRBV19 and TRBJ1-5, with D possibly TRBD1 on 5 matching bases. V was trimmed by 7 bases and J by 5 bases, leaving 18 bases between them. Per the germline V gene, CDR1 is LNHDA and CDR2 is SQIVND (reference sequence). The CDR3 spans 15 residues. The CDR3 protein is CASTGPRGVDQPQHF. As DNA, the CDR3 is TGTGCCAGTACAGGTCCGCGGGGGGTAGATCAGCCCCAGCATTTT.

The chain recombines TRBV5-1 with TRBJ2-1; 9 bases match TRBD2. In germline, CDR1 is SGHRS, CDR2 YFSETQ. The CDR3 runs to 16 residues. The junction had 3 bases not matched to a gene; V was cut back by 2 bases and J by 0 bases. CDR3 residues: CASSFSSGDSYNEQFF. CDR3 nucleotides: TGCGCCAGCAGCTTCTCTAGCGGGGACTCCTACAATGAGCAGTTCTTC. Looking up the rest from reference TRBV5-1 and TRBJ2-1 gives the full variable domain: KAGVTQTPRYLIKTRGQQVTLSCSPISGHRSVSWYQQTPGQGLQFLFEYFSETQRNKGNFPGRFSGRQFSNSRSEMNVSTLELGDSALYLCASSFSSGDSYNEQFFGPGTRLTVL.

The chain has TRBV2 and TRBJ1-1, with TRBD1 matching 7 bases. Per the germline V gene, CDR1 is SNHLY and CDR2 is FYNNEI. This CDR3 is built from 12 residues. V trimming: 5 bases; J trimming: 6 bases; junction bases outside the gene matches: 3. In DNA, the CDR3 is TGTGCCAGCAGTCGCAGGGGGGCTGAAGCTTTCTTT. It is translated as CASSRRGAEAFF.

The gene calls are TRBV4-1 and TRBJ1-2; tentative D call: TRBD1 (6 bases). Germline assignment: CDR1 MGHRA and CDR2 YSYEKL. V lost 0 bases to trimming and J lost 3 bases, with 14 bases between them. The CDR3 has 16 amino acids. The CDR3 DNA reads as TGCGCCAGCAGCCAAGATCCGACAGGTGGGGACTATGGCTACACCTTC. This gives the protein CASSQDPTGGDYGYTF.

This chain uses TRBV28 with TRBJ2-3; 7 bases agree with TRBD2. Germline lookup yields CDR1 MDHEN and CDR2 SYDVKM. The CDR3 is made up of 15 amino acids. V lost 5 bases, J lost 0 bases, and 5 bases stayed unmatched. In nucleotides, the CDR3 is TGTGCCAGCAGTCCTATTAGCGGGAGCACAGATACGCAGTATTTT. Residues: CASSPISGSTDTQYF.

Remarks on this clone: The germline gene is not matched at one end of the junction; a read error may be the cause. The chain combines TRBV7-8 with TRBJ2-7; D perhaps matches TRBD2 (7 bases). This CDR3 contains 16 residues. Germline-derived CDR1 and CDR2 are SGHVS and FQNEAQ. DNA for the CDR3: TGTGCCTGCAGCTTAGCGTGGGGTCGGGGGGCGGGCGAGCAGTACTTC. Translated: CACSLAWGRGAGEQYF.

The chain combines TRBV11-2 with TRBJ2-7; TRBD2 matches 7 bases. Per the germline V gene, CDR1 is SGHAT and CDR2 is FQNNGV. CDR3 length: 16 amino acids. The junction had 10 bases not matched to a gene; V was cut back by 3 bases and J by 2 bases. CDR3 sequence (DNA): TGTGCCAGCAGCTTTTTCGGGGGAGGGATCCCCTACGAGCAGTACTTC. This gives the protein CASSFFGGGIPYEQYF.

Of note for this clone: The junction departs from germline at one end; a sequencing error may be responsible. This chain connects TRBV7-9 to TRBJ1-1, with D unresolved. Germline CDR1 and CDR2: SEHNR and FQNEAQ (reference sequence). This CDR3 is built from 12 residues. As DNA, the CDR3 is TGTTCCAGCAGCTCTGCCGGGAACGAAGCTTTCTTT. Encoded protein: CSSSSAGNEAFF.

The rearrangement links TRBV6-1 to TRBJ1-5; 10 nucleotides line up with TRBD1. V shed 8 bases and J 9 bases; nucleotides not matched to a gene: 10. The CDR3 is 14 residues long. Germline V gene sequence: CDR1 MNHNS, CDR2 SASEGT. CDR3 amino acids: CASWPDRGLRPQHF. The CDR3 DNA reads as TGTGCCAGCTGGCCAGACAGGGGGCTGAGGCCCCAGCATTTT.

The CDR3: CASSIERTSGGLGNEQFF. As DNA, the CDR3 is TGTGCCAGTAGTATAGAAAGGACTAGCGGGGGTTTAGGCAATGAGCAGTTCTTC. This chain joins TRBV19 and TRBJ2-1; 13 positions agree with TRBD2. Per the germline V gene, CDR1 is LNHDA and CDR2 is SQIVND (reference sequence). V lost 0 bases and J lost 6; bases outside the gene matches: 8. This CDR3 is 18 amino acids long.

The chain combines TRBV5-6 with TRBJ1-3; 11 bases are a match to TRBD1. The ends lost 4 bases at V and 1 base at J; junction bases unmatched: 4. CDR3 length: 16 residues. Germline V gene sequence: CDR1 SGHDT, CDR2 YYEEEE. The CDR3 region has the DNA TGTGCCAGCAGCGAGGGGACAGGGGGGTCTGGAAACACCATATATTTT. Its protein is CASSEGTGGSGNTIYF.

The chain links TRBV6-5 to TRBJ2-7; 7 bases are a match to TRBD1. Germline CDR1 MNHEY, CDR2 SVGAGI. Trimming took 4 bases from V and 2 from J; bases not matched to a gene: 5. This CDR3 region has 14 residues. CDR3 sequence: CASSFDRAAYEQYF. CDR3 bases: TGTGCCAGCAGTTTTGACAGGGCCGCCTACGAGCAGTACTTC.

The rearrangement uses TRBV4-1 and TRBJ2-6; D is ambiguous. Trimming cost V 3 bases and J 0 bases, with 12 bases left between them. CDR3 size: 17 residues. Germline loops: CDR1 MGHRA, CDR2 YSYEKL. CDR3 protein: CASSHPNPSSGANVLTF. The CDR3 DNA is TGCGCCAGCAGCCACCCTAACCCGAGCTCTGGGGCCAACGTCCTGACTTTC.

This chain connects TRBV2 to TRBJ1-2; possibly TRBD1 for D (6 bases). From germline, CDR1 is SNHLY and CDR2 FYNNEI. Trimming left V 7 bases short and J 3 bases short, with 12 bases between. This CDR3 region has 13 residues. For the CDR3, the DNA is TGTGCCAGCACCCGCCCAGGGGACTATGGCTACACCTTC. It is translated as CASTRPGDYGYTF.

The chain has TRBV28 and TRBJ1-2; 7 bases match TRBD1. From germline, CDR1 is MDHEN and CDR2 SYDVKM. The junction had 11 bases not matched to a gene; V was cut back by 5 bases and J by 5 bases. This CDR3 has 15 residues. CDR3 DNA: TGTGCCAGCAGTATCTCTGACAGGGCATTTTATGGCTACACCTTC. Translated, it gives CASSISDRAFYGYTF.

The chain combines TRBV7-8 with TRBJ1-1; D unresolved. Germline CDR1 reads SGHVS; CDR2 reads FQNEAQ. The CDR3 is 16 residues long. The V and J ends lost 2 bases and 7 bases respectively, with 20 bases between them. CDR3 bases: TGTGCCAGCAGCTTAAGTATTGGGCAACCCGGTGGTGAAGCTTTCTTT. It yields the protein CASSLSIGQPGGEAFF.

The chain joins TRBV4-3 to TRBJ1-2; D is possibly TRBD1 (6 bases). Trimming removed 4 bases at V and 3 bases at J, with 15 bases between. This CDR3 has 15 amino acids. Germline-derived CDR1 and CDR2 are LGHNA and YSLEER. CDR3 nucleotide sequence: TGCGCCAGCAGCCTCCAAGCGGGGGGCGACTATGGCTACACCTTC. As protein: CASSLQAGGDYGYTF.

V gene TRBV27 combines with J gene TRBJ2-7; no firm D call. V lost 5 bases and J lost 6, with 14 bases in between. From germline, CDR1 is MNHEY and CDR2 SMNVEV (reference sequence). The CDR3 consists of 13 residues. Here the CDR3 reads CASSPPPEPEQYF. The CDR3 DNA sequence: TGTGCCAGCAGTCCACCACCGGAGCCCGAGCAGTACTTC.

The count of this clone is one. The CDR3 DNA is TGTGCCAGCAGCTTAGCGGGCAGGGCAGCCTACGAGCAGTACTTC. Its translation is CASSLAGRAAYEQYF. The chain uses TRBV7-9 and TRBJ2-7, with TRBD1 as a possible D gene (5 bases). Germline V gives CDR1 SEHNR, CDR2 FQNEAQ (reference sequence). Trimming removed 0 bases from V and 2 bases from J, with 11 bases in between. The CDR3 totals 15 residues.